A selection of T cell receptor beta chains follows, all from one sample in a study of T cells in Graves' hyperthyroidism and ophthalmopathy. TCRdb reprocessed the multiplex PCR reads with MiXCR, giving one entry per CDR3 protein. The data show approximately 590,000 distinct CDR3 sequences, roughly 50% seen once. The sequencing sample was made of peripheral blood or thyroid tissue (not recorded which). These receptors originate from a woman between 18 and 29 years old with Graves' hyperthyroidism. Each CDR3 is given without its conserved first and last residue. Fields, in order: V gene, CDR3 length, CDR3 protein.

>TRBV20-1|10
SARDLSQGYT
>TRBV15|9
ATGGLETQY
>TRBV29-1|10
SVARGLETQY
>TRBV20-1|11
SARTSGSNEQF
>TRBV10-3|13
ASNAGTGANQPQH
>TRBV7-9|13
ASTSRPSSTDTQY
>TRBV20-1|13
SANRLAGSGETQY
>TRBV7-3|12
ASSRTTSSYEQY
>TRBV2|9
ASSQESSAF
>TRBV12-3/TRBV12-4|12
ASSYGRVPGELY
>TRBV29-1|12
SVEVPGEGETQY
>TRBV29-1|13
SVEDRGKVIYGYT
>TRBV11-3|14
ASSQTTGTTSYEQY
>TRBV10-1|11
ASSPIPGVEQY
>TRBV20-1|12
SASRDREPIVQY
>TRBV24-1|14
ATSYLRLQGSYEQY
>TRBV10-2|12
ASSPLGPPYEQY
>TRBV6-5|10
ASIGGEETQY
>TRBV24-1|15
ATSDSARTAAPYEQY
>TRBV2|12
ASSEVGVSGGYT
>TRBV7-9|12
ASSLVRASYGYT
>TRBV6-2/TRBV6-3|13
ASSYGSSARYEQY
>TRBV6-5|13
ASSLFGQGNQPQH
>TRBV11-3|14
ASSLVALGGTDTQY
>TRBV15|14
ATSSRLGPGANVLT
>TRBV2|10
ATGKLKEKLF
>TRBV5-1|13
ASSLEGVEGYGYT
>TRBV7-9|14
ASSLTVTVGNTEAF
>TRBV10-3|12
AISESQGSQPQH
>TRBV30|11
ACPQRSGNTIY
>TRBV19|15
ATNPRTGGEGNQPQH
>TRBV9|12
ASSVNSGDTEAF
>TRBV5-8|13
ASSLYGTWNTEAF
>TRBV10-3|12
AISTTSGSSEQY
>TRBV2|12
ASSRDRYTEKLF
>TRBV24-1|13
ATSDGQGRGETQY
>TRBV2|12
ASRPSGSTGELF
>TRBV15|13
ATSRDPGFGNTIY
>TRBV7-9|10
ASSTGGWGYT
>TRBV5-8|9
ASSLNHGYT
>TRBV19|11
AWSGSYTGELF